This TCR beta chain comes out of a study of shared clonotypes between healthy human individuals. About the study: CD4 naive cells filled three plates per donor, CD4 memory three, CD8 naive two and CD8 memory one.

Trimming removed 6 bases from V and 5 bases from J, with 16 bases in between. The CDR3 totals 14 residues. Per the germline V gene, CDR1 is MDHEN and CDR2 is SYDVKM. TCRdb's copy holds only in-frame clones and misses some; the assay was immunoSEQ multiplex PCR. The repertoire holds 1 million to 1.2 million clones, with roughly 77% as singletons. The rearrangement uses TRBV28 and TRBJ1-1; D is ambiguous. The sequenced material came from memory CD4+ T cells from PBMCs. Indicated subset: CD45RA-negative fraction. The receptor's source is a man aged 18 to 29 in good health. Some clones in this sample may be carry-over from other donors' samples. CDR3 nucleotides: TGTGCCAGCAGCCTCTGGACCTCTCCGACTGAAGCTTTCTTT. Translated: CASSLWTSPTEAFF.